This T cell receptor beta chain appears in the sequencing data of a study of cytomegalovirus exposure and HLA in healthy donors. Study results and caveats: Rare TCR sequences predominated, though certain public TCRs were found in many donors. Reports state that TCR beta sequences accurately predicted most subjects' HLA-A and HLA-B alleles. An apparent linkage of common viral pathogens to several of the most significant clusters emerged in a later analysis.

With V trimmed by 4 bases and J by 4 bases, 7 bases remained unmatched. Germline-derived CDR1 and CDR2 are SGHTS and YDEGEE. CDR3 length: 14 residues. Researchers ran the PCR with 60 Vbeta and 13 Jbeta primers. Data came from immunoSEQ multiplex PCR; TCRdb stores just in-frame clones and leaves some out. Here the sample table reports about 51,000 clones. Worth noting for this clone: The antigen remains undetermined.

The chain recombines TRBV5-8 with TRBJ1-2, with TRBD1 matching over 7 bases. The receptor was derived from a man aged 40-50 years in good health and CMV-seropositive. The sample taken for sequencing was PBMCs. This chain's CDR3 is CASSRGQEGYGYTF. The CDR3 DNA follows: TGTGCCAGCAGCCGAGGACAGGAAGGCTATGGCTACACCTTC.